These 19 T cell receptor beta chains came from one sample sequenced in a study of T-cell memory formation after mild COVID-19. TCRdb reprocessed the 5' RACE reads via MiXCR and lists one record per CDR3 protein. The data show 300,000 to 400,000 distinct CDR3 sequences, approximately 27% seen once. Sequencing was done on a sample of PBMCs or a T cell subset sorted from them (not recorded which). These receptors were taken from an adult woman who had mild COVID-19 (a few samples of this study predate the infection). Cell type and time point are not known.

This chain joins TRBV6-4 and TRBJ2-3; 7 nucleotides match TRBD1. V dropped 6 bases and J dropped 0; count of bases not matched to a gene: 15. Germline V CDR1 and CDR2: MRHNA, SNTAGT. There are 18 residues in the CDR3. DNA for the CDR3: TGTGCCAGCAGCGTCGGGACAGCCGACGTACCTAGCACAGATACGCAGTATTTT. Translated, it gives CASSVGTADVPSTDTQYF.

The table lists this clonotype with a few counts. The chain links TRBV15 to TRBJ2-1, with 12 bases that match TRBD2. V was pared by 3 bases and J by 7 bases, with 4 bases of the junction left unmatched. Germline-derived CDR1 and CDR2 are LNHNV and YYDKDF (reference sequence). This CDR3 is 15 amino acids long. The CDR3 coding sequence is TGTGCCACCAGCAGCCGGACTAGCGGGACAAATGAGCAGTTCTTC. Translated, it gives CATSSRTSGTNEQFF.

The genes are TRBV27 and TRBJ2-5, with TRBD2 identical over 7 bases. The length of the CDR3 is 14 residues. Germline CDR1 and CDR2: MNHEY and SMNVEV (reference sequence). V shed 4 bases and J 1 base; nucleotides not matched to a gene: 3. CDR3 DNA sequence: TGTGCCAGCAGTTATGGGGGGGTCCAAGAGACCCAGTACTTC. As protein: CASSYGGVQETQYF.

Only a few counts were recorded for this clonotype. The rearrangement joins TRBV4-1 to TRBJ2-5, with D possibly TRBD2 on 5 matching bases. Germline assignment: CDR1 MGHRA and CDR2 YSYEKL. This CDR3 is 14 amino acids long. The V and J ends lost 3 bases and 5 bases respectively, with 13 bases between them. The CDR3 nucleotides are TGCGCCAGCAGCCAGGAGGTAGCGTGGGAGACCCAGTACTTC. Translating it yields CASSQEVAWETQYF.

This clonotype turned up a few times. The J gene is TRBJ1-1, the V gene TRBV5-1, with a possible D match to TRBD1 (6 bases). The CDR3 is 16 amino acids. Germline loops: CDR1 SGHRS, CDR2 YFSETQ. Trimming left V 0 bases short and J 2 bases short, with 14 bases between. The CDR3 region has the DNA TGCGCCAGCAGCTTGGTCCTGACAGGACTAAACACTGAAGCTTTCTTT. Its translation: CASSLVLTGLNTEAFF.

The rearrangement uses TRBV6-2 or TRBV6-3 and TRBJ2-1; 9 bases align to TRBD1. The CDR3 runs to 15 residues. The ends lost 6 bases at V and 3 bases at J; junction bases unmatched: 6. CDR1 MNHEY and CDR2 SVGEGT come from the germline V gene. The CDR3 DNA reads TGTGCCAGCAGCCGGACAGGGGCGGGCTACAATGAGCAGTTCTTC. This gives the protein CASSRTGAGYNEQFF.

The rearrangement joins TRBV6-5 to TRBJ1-6; 7 nucleotides agree with TRBD1. This CDR3 is built from 17 residues. From germline, CDR1 is MNHEY and CDR2 SVGAGI. V dropped 9 bases and J dropped 8; count of bases not matched to a gene: 19. The CDR3 here is CASLPAPDRAPYSPLHF. The CDR3 bases are TGTGCCAGTCTTCCCGCCCCTGACAGGGCCCCTTATTCACCCCTCCACTTT.

This clonotype was detected ten times or more. The gene calls are TRBV5-1 and TRBJ2-3; 7 nucleotides align to TRBD1. V dropped 0 bases and J dropped 6; count of bases not matched to a gene: 16. CDR3 size: 18 residues. Germline CDR1 and CDR2: SGHRS and YFSETQ. The CDR3 sequence: CASSLDWDRRNGDDTQYF. The CDR3 bases are TGCGCCAGCAGCTTGGATTGGGACAGACGAAATGGGGATGATACGCAGTATTTT.

This clonotype occurred a few times. V and J are TRBV7-2 and TRBJ2-5; the match to TRBD1 covers 11 bases. V was pared by 5 bases and J by 5 bases, with 10 bases of the junction left unmatched. This CDR3 has 16 amino acids. Germline CDR1 SGHTA, CDR2 FQGNSA. The CDR3 loop is CASSRWTGGSVETQYF. The CDR3 nucleotides read TGTGCCAGCAGCCGATGGACAGGGGGCTCTGTTGAGACCCAGTACTTC.

This chain uses TRBV5-6 with TRBJ1-2; 7 positions agree with TRBD1. Germline V gene lookup returns CDR1 SGHDT and CDR2 YYEEEE. The CDR3 is 14 amino acids. The trim removed 4 bases at V and 2 bases at J, leaving 5 bases unmatched. The CDR3 nucleotides read TGTGCCAGCAGCGCCGGGACAGCAAACTATGGCTACACCTTC. Protein sequence: CASSAGTANYGYTF. The entire variable domain, with the rest obtained from reference TRBV5-6 and TRBJ1-2, is as follows: DAGVTQSPTHLIKTRGQQVTLRCSPKSGHDTVSWYQQALGQGPQFIFQYYEEEERQRGNFPDRFSGHQFPNYSSELNVNALLLGDSALYLCASSAGTANYGYTFGSGTRLTVV.

This sequence joins TRBV6-2 or TRBV6-3 and TRBJ2-7; D is ambiguous. Germline CDR1 MNHEY, CDR2 SVGEGT. V lost 8 bases and J 6 bases, leaving 17 bases between the germline ends. The CDR3 is made up of 13 amino acids. DNA for the CDR3: TGTGCCAGCGGTACCTGGGCAGCGCGCGAGCAGTACTTC. Its protein is CASGTWAAREQYF.

There are a few counts of this clonotype. The gene calls are TRBV7-8 and TRBJ2-3; 7 nucleotides match TRBD1. Germline CDR1 is SGHVS and CDR2 is FQNEAQ. The CDR3 length is 12 residues. Unmatched junction bases numbered 5, after V lost 5 bases and J lost 9 bases. CDR3 nucleotides: TGTGCCAGCAGCCCCGACAGGGACACGCAGTATTTT. This gives the protein CASSPDRDTQYF. Together with reference TRBV7-8 and TRBJ2-3, the CDR3 gives the full variable domain: GAGVSQSPRYKVAKRGQDVALRCDPISGHVSLFWYQQALGQGPEFLTYFQNEAQLDKSGLPSDRFFAERPEGSVSTLKIQRTQQEDSAVYLCASSPDRDTQYFGPGTRLTVL.

This clonotype has only a few counts. The CDR3 here is CASRGVTGKGADTQYF. CDR3 nucleotides: TGTGCCAGCAGGGGCGTGACAGGGAAGGGGGCAGATACGCAGTATTTT. The chain joins TRBV12-3 or TRBV12-4 to TRBJ2-3; TRBD1 matches at 7 bases. CDR3 length: 16 residues. V shed 6 bases and J 4 bases; nucleotides not matched to a gene: 13.

The V gene is TRBV4-3, the J gene TRBJ2-5, with 10 bases fitting TRBD2. V was pared by 0 bases and J by 3 bases, with 4 bases of the junction left unmatched. The V gene's germline CDR1 is LGHNA and CDR2 YSLEER. The CDR3 is 16 residues long. CDR3 bases: TGCGCCAGCAGCCAAGATCTACTAGCGGGAAAAGAGACCCAGTACTTC. This codes for CASSQDLLAGKETQYF.

This clonotype was picked up a small number of times. The rearrangement uses TRBV5-6 and TRBJ2-7; tentative D call: TRBD2 (5 bases). V was cut by 3 bases and J by 0 bases, with 16 bases left in between. This CDR3 region has 16 residues. CDR1 is SGHDT, CDR2 YYEEEE, per germline. CDR3 sequence: CASSSELVTGSYEQYF. CDR3 DNA sequence: TGTGCCAGCAGCTCGGAACTAGTAACGGGCTCCTACGAGCAGTACTTC. Complete variable domain (other parts from reference TRBV5-6 and TRBJ2-7): DAGVTQSPTHLIKTRGQQVTLRCSPKSGHDTVSWYQQALGQGPQFIFQYYEEEERQRGNFPDRFSGHQFPNYSSELNVNALLLGDSALYLCASSSELVTGSYEQYFGPGTRLTVT.

The V gene is TRBV7-9, the J gene TRBJ2-7, with D perhaps matching TRBD2 (8 bases). CDR3 length equals 17 residues. V lost 4 bases and J 0 bases, leaving 19 bases between the germline ends. The germline V gene encodes CDR1 SEHNR and CDR2 FQNEAQ (reference sequence). This chain's CDR3 is CASSSGLAGDSSYEQYF. CDR3 DNA: TGTGCCAGCAGCTCTGGACTAGCAGGGGACAGCTCCTACGAGCAGTACTTC.

The rearrangement uses TRBV7-2 and TRBJ1-1, with 12 bases fitting TRBD1. CDR3 length: 15 residues. V gave up 4 bases and J gave up 4 bases; unmatched junction bases: 4. Germline CDR1 SGHTA, CDR2 FQGNSA. The CDR3 DNA is TGTGCCAGCAGCTCGGGACAGGGGGCTGGCACTGAAGCTTTCTTT. It specifies CASSSGQGAGTEAFF.

This chain connects TRBV20-1 to TRBJ2-3; TRBD2 agrees at 7 bases. This CDR3 contains 13 residues. With 4 bases clipped from V and 0 bases from J, the junction kept 1 base outside the gene matches. Germline V gene sequence: CDR1 DFQATT, CDR2 SNEGSKA (reference sequence). The CDR3 nucleotides are TGCAGTGCTAAAGCGGGGAGCACAGATACGCAGTATTTT. As protein: CSAKAGSTDTQYF.

The chain recombines TRBV4-1 with TRBJ2-1, with TRBD2 matching 8 bases. Germline lookup yields CDR1 MGHRA and CDR2 YSYEKL. The CDR3 length is 17 residues. The junction had 7 bases not matched to a gene; V was cut back by 0 bases and J by 3 bases. CDR3 amino acids: CASSQEVAGGDYNEQFF. In DNA, the CDR3 is TGCGCCAGCAGCCAAGAAGTGGCGGGGGGAGACTACAATGAGCAGTTCTTC.